The 24 T cell receptor beta chains reported below all come from one sample, sequenced in a study of identical twins. TCRdb processed the 5' RACE reads anew with MiXCR; each CDR3 protein has one entry. The sample includes roughly 1,500,000 distinct CDR3 sequences, more than 30% seen only once; the top ten take around 0.3%. Sequencing was done on a sample of cord blood. The receptors derive from a newborn girl in good health.

This clonotype was observed a handful of times. This chain joins TRBV6-1 and TRBJ2-1; D is perhaps TRBD1 (6 bases). V was cut by 2 bases and J by 6 bases, with 11 bases left in between. The CDR3 loop spans 14 amino acids. The germline CDR1 and CDR2 sequences are MNHNS and SASEGT. CDR3: CASSERRGGNEQFF. The CDR3 DNA reads TGTGCCAGCAGTGAAAGAAGAGGGGGCAATGAGCAGTTCTTC.

The gene calls are TRBV10-3 and TRBJ2-1; the match to TRBD2 covers 12 bases. This CDR3 contains 13 residues. The germline V gene has CDR1 ENHRY and CDR2 SYGVKD. V trimming: 8 bases; J trimming: 12 bases; junction bases outside the gene matches: 8. CDR3 nucleotides: TGTGCCATCGGTAGACTAGCGGGAGTCTCGCAGTTCTTC. This sequence encodes CAIGRLAGVSQFF.

This clonotype was seen more than once but under ten times. The chain carries TRBV10-3 and TRBJ2-4; D might be TRBD1 (7 bases). Trimming pared 0 bases from V and 9 bases from J, leaving 9 bases between. CDR1 and CDR2 from the germline V gene are ENHRY and SYGVKD. The CDR3 covers 13 residues. For the CDR3, the DNA is TGTGCCATCAGTGAGTCGGAGGGGGCCATTCAGTACTTC. Protein sequence: CAISESEGAIQYF.

The chain recombines TRBV12-3 or TRBV12-4 with TRBJ1-1; TRBD1 might be the D (5 bases). Trimming pared 6 bases from V and 1 base from J, leaving 9 bases between. The CDR3 loop spans 13 amino acids. CDR3 nucleotide sequence: TGTGCCAGCAGATCCCAGGGGAACACTGAAGCTTTCTTT. Translation gives CASRSQGNTEAFF.

This clonotype was seen many times. The chain links TRBV7-9 to TRBJ2-3; D gene uncertain. Germline-derived CDR1 and CDR2 are SEHNR and FQNEAQ (reference sequence). V was trimmed by 2 bases and J by 8 bases, leaving 17 bases between them. There are 15 residues in the CDR3. The CDR3: CASSLTTTTAPTQYF. The CDR3 DNA follows: TGTGCCAGCAGCTTAACCACAACGACGGCTCCTACGCAGTATTTT. The full variable domain, with the rest looked up from reference TRBV7-9 and TRBJ2-3, is DTGVSQNPRHKITKRGQNVTFRCDPISEHNRLYWYRQTLGQGPEFLTYFQNEAQLEKSRLLSDRFSAERPKGSFSTLEIQRTEQGDSAMYLCASSLTTTTAPTQYFGPGTRLTVL.

This clonotype has only a few counts. The chain combines TRBV7-2 with TRBJ2-1; D is possibly TRBD1 or TRBD2 (5 bases each). The CDR3 has 16 residues. V was pared by 0 bases and J by 4 bases, with 13 bases between. The germline gives CDR1 SGHTA, CDR2 FQGNSA. The CDR3 is CASSLAPGTLYNEQFF. Here the CDR3 DNA reads TGTGCCAGCAGCTTAGCTCCCGGGACCTTGTACAATGAGCAGTTCTTC.

This clonotype was seen only a few times. The V call is TRBV5-1, the J call TRBJ1-3; perhaps TRBD1 as D (6 bases). CDR1 SGHRS and CDR2 YFSETQ come from the germline V gene. V was shortened by 1 base and J by 0 bases, with 11 bases between the two germline ends. The CDR3 length is 16 residues. The CDR3 here is CASSLYTGHSGNTIYF. DNA of the CDR3: TGCGCCAGCAGCTTGTACACGGGACACTCTGGAAACACCATATATTTT.

This clonotype has only a few counts. V and J are TRBV14 and TRBJ2-7; TRBD1 matches at 8 bases. The germline gives CDR1 SGHDN, CDR2 FVKESK. Trimming at V came to 5 bases and at J to 7 bases, leaving 13 bases not matched to a gene. The CDR3 extends over 15 amino acids. CDR3 residues: CASSSQTGAIVEQYF. The CDR3 nucleotides are TGTGCCAGCAGCTCGCAGACAGGGGCCATTGTGGAGCAGTACTTC.

This chain joins TRBV7-2 and TRBJ1-6, with TRBD1 as a possible D gene (6 bases). Trimming took off 4 bases at V and 2 bases at J, with 9 bases between the two ends. The CDR3 covers 15 residues. Germline CDR1 SGHTA, CDR2 FQGNSA. CDR3 loop: CASSSGQTYNSPLHF. In DNA, the CDR3 is TGTGCCAGCAGCTCCGGACAGACCTATAATTCACCCCTCCACTTT. Combining the CDR3 with reference TRBV7-2 and TRBJ1-6 gives the whole variable domain GAGVSQSPSNKVTEKGKDVELRCDPISGHTALYWYRQSLGQGLEFLIYFQGNSAPDKSGLPSDRFSAERTGGSVSTLTIQRTQQEDSAVYLCASSSGQTYNSPLHFGNGTRLTVT.

This clonotype has just a few counts. This rearrangement joins TRBV14 to TRBJ2-1, with 8 bases fitting TRBD2. CDR1 is SGHDN, CDR2 FVKESK, per germline. The CDR3 runs 16 residues. Trimming cost V 1 base and J 5 bases; bases outside gene matches: 7. CDR3 residues: CASSQVGSGANNEQFF. The CDR3 nucleotides read TGTGCCAGCAGCCAAGTAGGTAGCGGGGCCAACAATGAGCAGTTCTTC. Full variable domain (outside the CDR3, taken from reference TRBV14 and TRBJ2-1): EAGVTQFPSHSVIEKGQTVTLRCDPISGHDNLYWYRRVMGKEIKFLLHFVKESKQDESGMPNNRFLAERTGGTYSTLKVQPAELEDSGVYFCASSQVGSGANNEQFFGPGTRLTVL.

As regards this clonotype: A single base separates this from a much larger clone, so it may be a read error. The chain links TRBV27 to TRBJ2-7; the match to TRBD2 covers 11 bases. The V gene end was trimmed by 3 bases and the J gene end by 7 bases; junction bases not matched to a gene: 5. The germline gives CDR1 MNHEY, CDR2 SMNVEV (reference sequence). The CDR3 is 14 residues long. CDR3 residues: CASSLTSGAREQYF. CDR3 sequence (DNA): TGTGCCAGCAGTTTGACTAGCGGGGCAAGAGAGCAGTACTTC.

V usage is TRBV12-3 or TRBV12-4 and J usage is TRBJ1-1, with D perhaps TRBD1 (6 bases). This CDR3 is 10 amino acids long. Deletions cut 6 bases from V and 10 bases from J, with 9 bases between. The DNA of the CDR3 is TGTGCCAGCAGAACGGGGGCAGCTTTCTTT. It codes for CASRTGAAFF.

This rearrangement joins TRBV27 to TRBJ2-3, with a tentative D call TRBD2 (5 bases). This CDR3 comprises 15 residues. Trimming removed 4 bases at V and 0 bases at J, with 11 bases between. The germline V gene has CDR1 MNHEY and CDR2 SMNVEV (reference sequence). The CDR3 sequence: CASSSKAASTDTQYF. The CDR3 nucleotides read TGTGCCAGCAGTTCGAAAGCGGCGAGCACAGATACGCAGTATTTT.

The chain recombines TRBV2 with TRBJ2-3, with D tentatively TRBD1 (6 bases). The germline gives CDR1 SNHLY, CDR2 FYNNEI. Trimming stripped 9 bases from V and 2 bases from J, with 12 bases between. This CDR3 has 13 amino acids. The DNA for the CDR3 is TGTGCCAGAGGACAGAGGACCACAGATACGCAGTATTTT. Protein sequence: CARGQRTTDTQYF.

This clonotype was found a few times. At one end, the junction sequence differs from germline, possibly due to a read error. The chain couples TRBV27 to TRBJ1-2, with 9 bases that match TRBD1. This CDR3 has 14 residues. Germline assignment: CDR1 MNHEY and CDR2 SMNVEV (reference sequence). The CDR3: CASGFAGTGFGYTF. As DNA, the CDR3 is TGTGCCAGCGGTTTTGCCGGGACAGGGTTTGGCTACACCTTC.

A few counts support this clonotype. The V gene is TRBV20-1, the J gene TRBJ2-5; 8 bases match TRBD2. Germline assignment: CDR1 DFQATT and CDR2 SNEGSKA (reference sequence). The CDR3 is 12 amino acids. V dropped 5 bases and J dropped 3; count of bases not matched to a gene: 2. In nucleotides, the CDR3 is TGCAGTGCTGCGCGGGGGGAAGAGACCCAGTACTTC. Amino acids: CSAARGEETQYF.

This clonotype was found a few times. The chain couples TRBV2 to TRBJ1-2; D is possibly TRBD1 (5 bases). There are 15 residues in the CDR3. The germline V gene has CDR1 SNHLY and CDR2 FYNNEI. V lost 3 bases to trimming and J lost 4 bases, with 15 bases between them. The DNA of the CDR3 is TGTGCCAGCAGTGAGGGGAGCGGGGCCGGCTATGGCTACACCTTC. This encodes CASSEGSGAGYGYTF.

The chain is built from TRBV3-1 and TRBJ2-2; maybe TRBD2 (6 bases). Trimming shortened V by 3 bases and J by 3 bases, and 11 bases separated the two germline ends. The germline CDR1 and CDR2 sequences are LGHDT and YNNKEL (reference sequence). CDR3 length: 15 amino acids. This CDR3 is CASSHRTTHTGELFF. CDR3 nucleotide sequence: TGTGCCAGCAGCCATAGGACTACTCACACCGGGGAGCTGTTTTTT.

This clonotype has a handful of counts. The chain carries TRBV25-1 and TRBJ2-7; D is possibly TRBD1 (6 bases). Trimming shortened V by 6 bases and J by 6 bases, and 15 bases separated the two germline ends. This CDR3 is 13 amino acids long. Germline loops: CDR1 MGHDK, CDR2 SYGVNS. The CDR3 nucleotides are TGTGCCAGCAGGGAACAGGGCCGTCTCGAGCAGTACTTC. Protein product: CASREQGRLEQYF.

This clonotype turned up a few times. The chain recombines TRBV28 with TRBJ1-1, with no clear D. Germline assignment: CDR1 MDHEN and CDR2 SYDVKM. The CDR3 contains 15 residues. Trimming cost V 5 bases and J 6 bases, with 19 bases left between them. CDR3 amino acids: CASSQAGENPPEAFF. CDR3 in DNA: TGTGCCAGCAGTCAAGCCGGCGAGAACCCGCCTGAAGCTTTCTTT.

The CDR3 sequence is CSVMDRGREQYF. The CDR3 nucleotides read TGCAGCGTTATGGACAGGGGGCGAGAGCAGTACTTC. The V gene is TRBV29-1, the J gene TRBJ2-5; 11 bases align to TRBD1. The CDR3 totals 12 residues. The germline CDR1 and CDR2 sequences are SQVTM and ANQGSEA. V dropped 5 bases and J dropped 11; count of bases not matched to a gene: 7.

V gene TRBV20-1 combines with J gene TRBJ1-5; 8 bases match TRBD1. The CDR3 is 14 residues long. Germline V gene lookup returns CDR1 DFQATT and CDR2 SNEGSKA (reference sequence). V shed 2 bases, J shed 6 bases, and the junction held 6 bases outside the gene matches. The CDR3 DNA reads TGCAGTGCTAGATGGACAGGGACGGGTCAGCCCCAGCATTTT. This codes for CSARWTGTGQPQHF.

This clonotype was counted a few times. The chain is built from TRBV5-1 and TRBJ2-5; D is uncertain. Germline V lookup: CDR1 SGHRS, CDR2 YFSETQ. Trimming pared 1 base from V and 3 bases from J, leaving 10 bases between. The CDR3 has 14 residues. CDR3 sequence: CASSLWLEKETQYF. The CDR3 nucleotides read TGCGCCAGCAGCTTGTGGTTAGAAAAAGAGACCCAGTACTTC.

This clonotype was seen more than once but under ten times. This chain connects TRBV5-1 to TRBJ2-1; 8 nucleotides align to TRBD2. J was trimmed by 4 bases and V by 5 bases; bases with no gene match: 5. CDR3 length equals 14 residues. Germline V gene data show CDR1 as SGHRS and CDR2 as YFSETQ. The CDR3 is CASRVSGAYNEQFF. In DNA form, the CDR3 reads TGCGCCAGCAGGGTTAGCGGGGCGTACAATGAGCAGTTCTTC.